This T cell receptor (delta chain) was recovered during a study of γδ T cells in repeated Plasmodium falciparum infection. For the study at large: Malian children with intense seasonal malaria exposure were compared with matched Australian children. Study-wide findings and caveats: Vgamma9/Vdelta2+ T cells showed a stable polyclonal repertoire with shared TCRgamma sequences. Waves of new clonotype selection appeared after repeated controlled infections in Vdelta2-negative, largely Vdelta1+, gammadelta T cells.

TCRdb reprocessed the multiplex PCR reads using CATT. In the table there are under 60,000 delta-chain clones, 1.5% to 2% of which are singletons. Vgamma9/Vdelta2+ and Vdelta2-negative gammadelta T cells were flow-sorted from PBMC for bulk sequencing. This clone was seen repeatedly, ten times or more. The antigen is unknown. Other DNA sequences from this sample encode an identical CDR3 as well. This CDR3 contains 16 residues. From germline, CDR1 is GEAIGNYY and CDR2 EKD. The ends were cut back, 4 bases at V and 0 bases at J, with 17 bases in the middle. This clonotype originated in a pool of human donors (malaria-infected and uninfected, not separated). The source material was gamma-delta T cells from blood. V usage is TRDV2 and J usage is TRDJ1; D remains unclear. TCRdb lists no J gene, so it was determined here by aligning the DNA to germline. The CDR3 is CACETLNSLYTDKLIF. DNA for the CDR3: TGTGCCTGTGAGACACTTAACTCCCTGTACACCGATAAACTCATCTTT.